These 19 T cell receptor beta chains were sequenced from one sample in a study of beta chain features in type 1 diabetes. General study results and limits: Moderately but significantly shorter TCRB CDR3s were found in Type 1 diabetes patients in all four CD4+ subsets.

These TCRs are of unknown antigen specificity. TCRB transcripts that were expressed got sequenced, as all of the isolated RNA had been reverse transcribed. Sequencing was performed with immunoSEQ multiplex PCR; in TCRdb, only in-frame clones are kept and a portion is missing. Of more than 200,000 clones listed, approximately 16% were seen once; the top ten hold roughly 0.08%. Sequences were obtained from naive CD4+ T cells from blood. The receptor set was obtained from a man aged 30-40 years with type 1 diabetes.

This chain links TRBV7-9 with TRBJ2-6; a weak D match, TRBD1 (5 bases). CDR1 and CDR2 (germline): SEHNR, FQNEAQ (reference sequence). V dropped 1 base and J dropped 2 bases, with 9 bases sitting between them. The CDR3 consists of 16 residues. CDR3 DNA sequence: TGTGCCAGCAGCTTAGTTGGGGCCGCTGGGGCCAACGTCCTGACTTTC. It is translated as CASSLVGAAGANVLTF.

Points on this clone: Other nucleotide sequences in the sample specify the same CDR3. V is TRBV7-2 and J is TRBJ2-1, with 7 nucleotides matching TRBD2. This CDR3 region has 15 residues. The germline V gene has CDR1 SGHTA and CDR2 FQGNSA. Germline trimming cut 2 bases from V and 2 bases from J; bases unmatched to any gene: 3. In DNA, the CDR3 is TGTGCCAGCAGCTTAACTAGCGCAACCTACAATGAGCAGTTCTTC. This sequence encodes CASSLTSATYNEQFF.

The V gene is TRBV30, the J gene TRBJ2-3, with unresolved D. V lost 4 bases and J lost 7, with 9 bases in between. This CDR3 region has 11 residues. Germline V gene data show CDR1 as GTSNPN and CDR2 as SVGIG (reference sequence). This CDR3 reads CAWNSRHTQYF. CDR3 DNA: TGTGCCTGGAATTCACGGCATACGCAGTATTTT. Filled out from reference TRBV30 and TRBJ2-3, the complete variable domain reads SQTIHQWPATLVQPVGSPLSLECTVEGTSNPNLYWYRQAAGRGLQLLFYSVGIGQISSEVPQNLSASRPQDRQFILSSKKLLLSDSGFYLCAWNSRHTQYFGPGTRLTVL.

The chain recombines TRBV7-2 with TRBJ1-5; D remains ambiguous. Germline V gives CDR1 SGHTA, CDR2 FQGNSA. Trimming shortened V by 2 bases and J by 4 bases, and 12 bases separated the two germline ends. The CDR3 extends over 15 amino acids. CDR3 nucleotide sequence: TGTGCCAGCAGCTTACGCGGGGTGGGAAATCAGCCCCAGCATTTT. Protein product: CASSLRGVGNQPQHF. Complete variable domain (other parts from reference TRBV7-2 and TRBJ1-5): GAGVSQSPSNKVTEKGKDVELRCDPISGHTALYWYRQSLGQGLEFLIYFQGNSAPDKSGLPSDRFSAERTGGSVSTLTIQRTQQEDSAVYLCASSLRGVGNQPQHFGDGTRLSIL.

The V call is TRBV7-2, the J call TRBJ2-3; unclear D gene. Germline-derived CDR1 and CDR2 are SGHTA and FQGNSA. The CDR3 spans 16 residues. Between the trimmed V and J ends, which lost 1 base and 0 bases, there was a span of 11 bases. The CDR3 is CASSLVVAVSTDTQYF. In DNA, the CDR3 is TGTGCCAGCAGCTTAGTTGTAGCTGTGAGCACAGATACGCAGTATTTT.

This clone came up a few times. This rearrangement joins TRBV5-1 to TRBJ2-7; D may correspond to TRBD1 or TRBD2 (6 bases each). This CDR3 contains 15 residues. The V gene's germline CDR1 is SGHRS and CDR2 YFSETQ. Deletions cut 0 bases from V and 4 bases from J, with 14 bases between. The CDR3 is CASSLDPGAIYEQYF. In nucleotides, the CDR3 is TGCGCCAGCAGCTTGGATCCGGGGGCTATATACGAGCAGTACTTC.

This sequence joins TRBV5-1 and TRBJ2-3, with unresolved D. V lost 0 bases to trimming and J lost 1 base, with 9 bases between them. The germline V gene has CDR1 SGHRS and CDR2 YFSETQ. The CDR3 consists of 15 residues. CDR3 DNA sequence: TGCGCCAGCAGCTTGGCGGTAAGCGGCACAGATACGCAGTATTTT. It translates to CASSLAVSGTDTQYF.

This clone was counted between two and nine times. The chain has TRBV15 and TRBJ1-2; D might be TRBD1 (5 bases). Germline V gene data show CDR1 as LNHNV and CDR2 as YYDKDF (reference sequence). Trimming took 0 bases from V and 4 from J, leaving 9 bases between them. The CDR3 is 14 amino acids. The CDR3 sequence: CATSREGAGYGYTF. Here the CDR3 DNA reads TGTGCCACCAGCAGAGAAGGGGCGGGCTATGGCTACACCTTC.

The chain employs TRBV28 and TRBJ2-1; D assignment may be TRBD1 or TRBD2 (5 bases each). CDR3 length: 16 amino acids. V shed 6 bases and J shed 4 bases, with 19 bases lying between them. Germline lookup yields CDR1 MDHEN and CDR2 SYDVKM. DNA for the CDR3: TGTGCCAGCAGAAAGTTCACCGGGACGGTTTACAATGAGCAGTTCTTC. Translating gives CASRKFTGTVYNEQFF.

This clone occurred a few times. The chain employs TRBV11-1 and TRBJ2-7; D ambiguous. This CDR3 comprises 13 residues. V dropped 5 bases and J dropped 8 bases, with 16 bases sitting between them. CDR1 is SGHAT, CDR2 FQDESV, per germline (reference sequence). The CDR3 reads CASSPSTAPKQYF. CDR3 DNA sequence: TGTGCCAGCAGCCCTTCGACGGCTCCCAAGCAGTACTTC.

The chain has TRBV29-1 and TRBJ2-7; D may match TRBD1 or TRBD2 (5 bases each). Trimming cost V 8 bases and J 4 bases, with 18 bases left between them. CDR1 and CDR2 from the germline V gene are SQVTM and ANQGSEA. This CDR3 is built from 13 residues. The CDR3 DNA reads TGCAGCATGGGACCCCCCGTATCATACGAGCAGTACTTC. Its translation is CSMGPPVSYEQYF.

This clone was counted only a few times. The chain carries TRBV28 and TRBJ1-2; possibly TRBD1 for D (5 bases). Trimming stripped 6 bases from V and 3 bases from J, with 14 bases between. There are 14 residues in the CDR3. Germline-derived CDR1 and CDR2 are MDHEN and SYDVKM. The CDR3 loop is CASSSGALDYGYTF. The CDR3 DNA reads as TGTGCCAGCAGCTCCGGGGCATTGGACTATGGCTACACCTTC.

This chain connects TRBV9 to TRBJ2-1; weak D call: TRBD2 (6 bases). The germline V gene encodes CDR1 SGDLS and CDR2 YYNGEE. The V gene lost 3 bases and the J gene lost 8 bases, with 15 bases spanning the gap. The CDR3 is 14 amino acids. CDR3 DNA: TGTGCCAGCAGCGCGTCGGCAGGGACTCATGAGCAGTTCTTC. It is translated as CASSASAGTHEQFF.

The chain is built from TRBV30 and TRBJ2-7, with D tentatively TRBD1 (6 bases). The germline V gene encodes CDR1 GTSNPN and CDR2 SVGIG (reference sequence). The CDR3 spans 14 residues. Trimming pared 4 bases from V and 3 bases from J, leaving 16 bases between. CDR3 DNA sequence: TGTGCCTGGAAAGGACAGAGTGCTATCTACGAGCAGTACTTC. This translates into CAWKGQSAIYEQYF.

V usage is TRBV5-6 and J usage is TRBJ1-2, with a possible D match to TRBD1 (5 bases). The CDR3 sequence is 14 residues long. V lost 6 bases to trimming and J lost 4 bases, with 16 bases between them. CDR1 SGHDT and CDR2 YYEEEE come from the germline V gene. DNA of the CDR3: TGTGCCAGCATCATGGGGCAGACCGGCTATGGCTACACCTTC. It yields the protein CASIMGQTGYGYTF.

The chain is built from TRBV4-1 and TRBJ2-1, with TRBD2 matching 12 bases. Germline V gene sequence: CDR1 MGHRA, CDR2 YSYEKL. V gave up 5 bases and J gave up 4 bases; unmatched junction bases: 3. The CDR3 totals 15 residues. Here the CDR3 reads CASSSGLAGYNEQFF. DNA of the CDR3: TGCGCCAGCAGCTCGGGACTAGCGGGTTACAATGAGCAGTTCTTC.

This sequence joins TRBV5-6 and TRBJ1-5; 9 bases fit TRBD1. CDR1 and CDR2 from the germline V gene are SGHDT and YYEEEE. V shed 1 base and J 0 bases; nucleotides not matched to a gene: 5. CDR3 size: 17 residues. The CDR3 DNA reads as TGTGCCAGCAGCTTGCTAGGACAGGGGTATAGCAATCAGCCCCAGCATTTT. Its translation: CASSLLGQGYSNQPQHF.

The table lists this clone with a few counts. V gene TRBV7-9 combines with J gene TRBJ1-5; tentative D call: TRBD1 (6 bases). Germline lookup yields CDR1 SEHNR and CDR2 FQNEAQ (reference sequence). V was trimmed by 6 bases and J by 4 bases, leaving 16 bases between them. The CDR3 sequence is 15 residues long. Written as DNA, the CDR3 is TGTGCCAGCAGACCCGGGGACATTGGTAATCAGCCCCAGCATTTT. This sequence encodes CASRPGDIGNQPQHF.

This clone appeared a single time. This chain's CDR3 is CASSENWREQYF. Here the CDR3 DNA reads TGTGCCAGCAGTGAAAATTGGAGGGAGCAGTACTTC. V and J are TRBV6-1 and TRBJ2-7, with a tentative D call TRBD2 (5 bases). V was clipped by 2 bases and J by 7 bases, with 9 bases between them. The germline CDR1 and CDR2 sequences are MNHNS and SASEGT. The CDR3 consists of 12 residues.